The 4 T cell receptor beta chains listed next were all sequenced from one sample in a study of cytomegalovirus exposure and HLA in healthy donors. Clones were sequenced by immunoSEQ multiplex PCR, and TCRdb holds only the in-frame ones, with some missing. The sample has 55,000 to 75,000 clones; about 94% are singletons. Source material: PBMCs. The source of these receptors is a man aged 18 to 30 in good health and CMV-seropositive.

In this sample, this clone turned up once. The chain carries TRBV5-1 and TRBJ2-7; D might be TRBD2 (6 bases). V lost 2 bases and J 3 bases, leaving 9 bases between the germline ends. This CDR3 has 13 amino acids. CDR1 and CDR2 from the germline V gene are SGHRS and YFSETQ. The CDR3: CASSFQTSYEQYF. The CDR3 DNA is TGCGCCAGCAGCTTCCAGACTAGCTACGAGCAGTACTTC.

This chain joins TRBV2 and TRBJ2-5; TRBD2 agrees at 7 bases. The J call is in doubt because the DNA end fits TRBJ2-7 better. Germline lookup yields CDR1 SNHLY and CDR2 FYNNEI. The CDR3 is 14 residues long. In DNA, the CDR3 is TGTGCCAGCAAGGCGGCGGGGGATTCCTACGAGCAGTACTTC. Protein: CASKAAGDSYEQYF.

This chain links TRBV11-1 with TRBJ2-5; perhaps TRBD1 as D (5 bases). Per germline, CDR1 SGHAT and CDR2 FQDESV (reference sequence). The CDR3 extends over 13 amino acids. V lost 5 bases and J lost 5, with 12 bases in between. The DNA of the CDR3 is TGTGCCAGCAGCCGCAGTCCAGGGGAGACCCAGTACTTC. Translation gives CASSRSPGETQYF.

The rearrangement joins TRBV19 to TRBJ1-5; 8 bases agree with TRBD1. CDR1 LNHDA and CDR2 SQIVND come from the germline V gene (reference sequence). The CDR3 is 15 residues long. After removal of 6 bases from V and 4 bases from J, the junction contained 8 bases not matched to a gene. The CDR3 sequence is CASSRTGLGNQPQHF. Written as DNA, the CDR3 is TGTGCCAGTAGCCGGACAGGGCTAGGAAATCAGCCCCAGCATTTT. Together with reference TRBV19 and TRBJ1-5, the CDR3 gives the full variable domain: DGGITQSPKYLFRKEGQNVTLSCEQNLNHDAMYWYRQDPGQGLRLIYYSQIVNDFQKGDIAEGYSVSREKKESFPLTVTSAQKNPTAFYLCASSRTGLGNQPQHFGDGTRLSIL.